This section outlines one T cell receptor (beta chain) sequence together with its context. Its antigen is as yet unknown. Enrolled patients, whose metastatic non-small-cell lung cancer was chemo-refractory, received focal radiation plus CTLA-4 blockade with ipilimumab. The entry originates in a study of radiotherapy plus CTLA-4 blockade in lung cancer. Study context: Objective responses arose in roughly 20% of patients, and 25% to 35% experienced disease control. Study-wide points: Early clone dynamics of blood T cells, plus interferon-beta, reportedly predicted response best. TCR clones of tumor origin grew in blood after radiotherapy plus ipilimumab.

V was pared by 4 bases and J by 6 bases, with 17 bases between. CDR1 is SGHNT and CDR2 is YYREEE in the germline V gene (reference sequence). The CDR3 length is 14 residues. Clones were read by immunoSEQ multiplex PCR, and TCRdb kept only the in-frame ones, dropping some. The data hold approximately 40,000 clones, with approximately 77% observed a single time. The sequence was collected from a human donor with non-small cell lung cancer who had stable disease on radiotherapy plus ipilimumab. Sequences were derived from peripheral blood, sampled from a patient treated with radiotherapy plus ipilimumab. V is TRBV5-4 and J is TRBJ2-7; D possibly corresponds to TRBD1 (6 bases). In nucleotides, the CDR3 is TGTGCCAGCAGCCAGACAGGTCTCGTTTCCGAGCAGTACTTC. This sequence encodes CASSQTGLVSEQYF.